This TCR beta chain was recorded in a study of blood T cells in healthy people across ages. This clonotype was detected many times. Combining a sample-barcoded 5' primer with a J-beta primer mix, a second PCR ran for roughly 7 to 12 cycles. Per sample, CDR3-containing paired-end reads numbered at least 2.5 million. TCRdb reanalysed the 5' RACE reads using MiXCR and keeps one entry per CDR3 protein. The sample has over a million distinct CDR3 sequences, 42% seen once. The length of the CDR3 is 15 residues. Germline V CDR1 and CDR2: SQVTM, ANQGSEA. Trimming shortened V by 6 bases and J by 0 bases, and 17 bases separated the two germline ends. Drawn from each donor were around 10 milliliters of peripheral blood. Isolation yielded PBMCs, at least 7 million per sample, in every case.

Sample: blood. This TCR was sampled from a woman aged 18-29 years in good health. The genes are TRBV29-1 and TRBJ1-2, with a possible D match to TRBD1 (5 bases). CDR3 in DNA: TGCAGCGTGGGGGGTATCCTTACAGCTAACTATGGCTACACCTTC. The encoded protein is CSVGGILTANYGYTF.